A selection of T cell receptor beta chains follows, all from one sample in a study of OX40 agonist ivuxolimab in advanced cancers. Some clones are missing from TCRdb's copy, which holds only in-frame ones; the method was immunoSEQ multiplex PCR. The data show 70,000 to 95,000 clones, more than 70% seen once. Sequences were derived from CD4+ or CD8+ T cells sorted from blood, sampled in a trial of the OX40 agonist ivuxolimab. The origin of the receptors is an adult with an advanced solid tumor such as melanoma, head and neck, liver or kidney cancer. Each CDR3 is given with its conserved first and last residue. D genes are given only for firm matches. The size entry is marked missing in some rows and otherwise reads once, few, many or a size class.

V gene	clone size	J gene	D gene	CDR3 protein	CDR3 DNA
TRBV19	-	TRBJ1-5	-	CASRGSNLDQPQHF	TGTGCCAGTAGGGGGTCCAATCTCGATCAGCCCCAGCATTTT
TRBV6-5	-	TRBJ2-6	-	CASSLRPSGANVLTF	TGTGCCAGCAGTTTAAGACCCTCTGGGGCCAACGTCCTGACTTTC
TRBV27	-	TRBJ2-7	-	CASSYTRGSYEQYF	TGTGCCAGCAGTTACACGCGAGGTTCCTACGAGCAGTACTTC
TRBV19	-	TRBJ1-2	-	CASSQTPIRGRYYGYTF	TGTGCCAGTAGTCAAACCCCAATCAGGGGACGTTACTATGGCTACACCTTC
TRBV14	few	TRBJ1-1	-	CASSQDLGGLVNTEAFF	TGTGCCAGCAGCCAAGATCTAGGAGGGTTGGTGAACACTGAAGCTTTCTTT
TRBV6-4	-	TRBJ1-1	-	CASRKEGGNTEAFF	TGTGCCAGCAGGAAGGAGGGGGGGAACACTGAAGCTTTCTTT
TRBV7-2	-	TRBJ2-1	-	CASSLGGGQRTYNEQFF	TGTGCCAGCAGCCTGGGAGGGGGACAGCGGACCTACAATGAGCAGTTCTTC
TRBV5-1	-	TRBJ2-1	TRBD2	CASSRTSGSYNEQFF	TGCGCCAGCAGCAGAACTAGCGGGAGTTACAATGAGCAGTTCTTC
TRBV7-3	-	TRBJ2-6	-	CASSLSPPSSGANVLTF	TGTGCCAGCAGCTTATCCCCCCCGAGCTCTGGGGCCAACGTCCTGACTTTC
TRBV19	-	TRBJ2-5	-	CASSLQGSETQYF	TGTGCCAGTAGTTTACAGGGATCGGAGACCCAGTACTTC
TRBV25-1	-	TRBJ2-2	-	CASSPPGYLVRELFF	TGTGCCAGCAGTCCCCCCGGGTACTTGGTCCGGGAGCTGTTTTTT
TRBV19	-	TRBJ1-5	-	CATEGGSLSNQPQHF	TGTGCCACCGAAGGAGGCAGTCTTAGCAATCAGCCCCAGCATTTT
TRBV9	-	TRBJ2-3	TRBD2	CASKAGASTDTQYF	TGTGCCAGCAAAGCGGGGGCTAGCACAGATACGCAGTATTTT
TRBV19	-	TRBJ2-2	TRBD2	CASTPFGLANTGELFF	TGTGCCAGTACTCCCTTTGGACTAGCGAACACCGGGGAGCTGTTTTTT